These 24 T cell receptor beta chains came from one sample sequenced in a study of blood T cell repertoires in COVID-19. Sequenced by immunoSEQ multiplex PCR; TCRdb stores in-frame clones only, minus some. The sample records about 150,000 clones, 80% being singletons. Material for sequencing was peripheral blood. The receptors were gathered from a man aged 55 to 69 with acute or convalescent COVID-19.

The chain employs TRBV4-2 and TRBJ2-7; TRBD1 matches 7 bases. The CDR3 contains 13 residues. CDR1 is LGHNA and CDR2 is YNFKEQ in the germline V gene. The V gene end was trimmed by 2 bases and the J gene end by 6 bases; junction bases not matched to a gene: 4. This CDR3 reads CASSQQDRAEQYF. CDR3 DNA: TGTGCCAGCAGCCAACAAGACAGGGCCGAGCAGTACTTC.

Worth noting for this clone: At one of its ends the junction is not consistent with the germline gene, which may arise from a read error. V is TRBV18 and J is TRBJ1-2; 7 nucleotides agree with TRBD1. This CDR3 has 13 amino acids. CDR1 and CDR2 (germline): KGHSH, LQKENI. This CDR3 is CASSPIRDSHIPF. DNA for the CDR3: TGTGCCAGCTCACCAATCCGGGACAGCCATATCCCCTTC.

The rearrangement links TRBV6-6 to TRBJ2-7, with D unresolved. The germline V gene encodes CDR1 MNHNY and CDR2 SVGAGI (reference sequence). V lost 7 bases, J lost 5 bases, and 15 bases lay in between. CDR3 size: 13 residues. CDR3 loop: CASTRGVRDEQYF. The CDR3 coding sequence is TGTGCCAGCACTCGAGGAGTTCGGGACGAGCAGTACTTC.

The rearrangement joins TRBV9 to TRBJ1-4, with a tentative D call TRBD1 (5 bases). CDR1 is SGDLS and CDR2 is YYNGEE in the germline V gene. The CDR3 runs to 15 residues. Between the trimmed V and J ends, which lost 3 bases and 7 bases, there was a span of 16 bases. The CDR3 DNA sequence: TGTGCCAGCAGCGCTACTCGTGGGGCTCGTGAAAAACTGTTTTTT. Protein: CASSATRGAREKLFF.

The rearrangement links TRBV11-1 to TRBJ2-5; D perhaps matches TRBD2 (7 bases). With 6 bases removed from V and 10 bases from J, the gap between germline ends came to 21 bases. CDR1 and CDR2 from the germline V gene are SGHAT and FQDESV (reference sequence). CDR3 length equals 14 residues. For the CDR3, the DNA is TGTGCCAGCAGTTTGGTTGGGGGAGGGGGGTTCCAGTACTTC. Its translation: CASSLVGGGGFQYF.

The rearrangement joins TRBV7-9 to TRBJ2-1, with 8 bases aligning to TRBD2. Unmatched junction bases numbered 4, after V lost 5 bases and J lost 7 bases. The CDR3 length is 13 residues. Germline V lookup: CDR1 SEHNR, CDR2 FQNEAQ (reference sequence). The CDR3 region is CASSATSVNEQFF. CDR3 coding DNA: TGTGCCAGCAGCGCGACTAGCGTTAATGAGCAGTTCTTC.

This rearrangement joins TRBV7-2 to TRBJ2-3; TRBD2 matches at 7 bases. Germline loops: CDR1 SGHTA, CDR2 FQGNSA. The CDR3 length is 16 residues. The trim removed 5 bases at V and 0 bases at J, leaving 8 bases unmatched. The CDR3 DNA sequence: TGTGCCAGCAGCCTCCTGGGAGCGGGGAGCACAGATACGCAGTATTTT. Translating it yields CASSLLGAGSTDTQYF.

As regards this clone: The same CDR3 also results from other DNA sequences found in this sample. V usage is TRBV27 and J usage is TRBJ1-5; 7 positions agree with TRBD1. This CDR3 region has 13 residues. Germline V gene sequence: CDR1 MNHEY, CDR2 SMNVEV (reference sequence). Germline trimming cut 11 bases from V and 0 bases from J; bases unmatched to any gene: 4. CDR3 sequence reads: CASRGVSNQPQHF. The CDR3 DNA reads TGTGCCTCCAGGGGGGTTAGCAATCAGCCCCAGCATTTT.

This clone was observed a few times. The chain recombines TRBV21-1 with TRBJ2-3; TRBD1, the D gene given by the table, was not confirmed from the DNA. TRBV21-1 is assigned pseudogene status. The CDR3 has 15 amino acids. The CDR3 region has the DNA TGTGCCAGCAGATCGGGACAGGGGGCATCAGATACGCAGTATTTT. Residues: CASRSGQGASDTQYF.

This chain joins TRBV28 and TRBJ2-1; 8 bases match TRBD2. The CDR3 is made up of 13 amino acids. J lost 9 bases, V lost 10 bases, and 11 bases had no gene match. Germline CDR1 MDHEN, CDR2 SYDVKM. The CDR3 DNA sequence: TGTGCCACCAGCCGGGGGGGGCCTGGTGAGCAGTTCTTC. Its protein is CATSRGGPGEQFF.

This clone was found once. The rearrangement uses TRBV19 and TRBJ2-7; 8 bases match TRBD1. The V gene's germline CDR1 is LNHDA and CDR2 SQIVND (reference sequence). The CDR3 has 15 amino acids. V trimming: 1 base; J trimming: 4 bases; junction bases outside the gene matches: 6. CDR3: CASSIGGQGGYEQYF. CDR3 nucleotides: TGTGCCAGTAGTATAGGTGGACAGGGAGGTTACGAGCAGTACTTC.

This chain connects TRBV9 to TRBJ2-1, with D uncertain. Germline CDR1 SGDLS, CDR2 YYNGEE. The CDR3 totals 14 residues. Between the trimmed V and J ends, which lost 4 bases and 5 bases, there was a span of 13 bases. As DNA, the CDR3 is TGTGCCAGCAGCCTGACACGCCTAAACAATGAGCAGTTCTTC. Translated: CASSLTRLNNEQFF.

The chain carries TRBV5-6 and TRBJ2-6; D may be TRBD1 (5 bases). V lost 1 base and J lost 0, with 11 bases in between. Germline lookup yields CDR1 SGHDT and CDR2 YYEEEE. This CDR3 has 17 residues. CDR3 amino acids: CASSLSGMGSGANVLTF. CDR3 in DNA: TGTGCCAGCAGCTTGTCAGGGATGGGCTCTGGGGCCAACGTCCTGACTTTC.

This clone was detected only a few times. This sample also contains other DNA sequences that code for the same CDR3. This rearrangement joins TRBV28 to TRBJ1-5, with 7 bases identical to TRBD1. The junction had 4 bases not matched to a gene; V was cut back by 5 bases and J by 6 bases. CDR3 length equals 13 residues. Germline V CDR1 and CDR2: MDHEN, SYDVKM. CDR3 residues: CASSRTGGQPQHF. DNA of the CDR3: TGTGCCAGCAGTCGGACAGGAGGTCAGCCCCAGCATTTT.

Turning to this clone: Additional DNA sequences in this sample encode the identical CDR3. The chain couples TRBV5-4 to TRBJ2-2, with D possibly TRBD2 on 6 matching bases. Germline-derived CDR1 and CDR2 are SGHNT and YYREEE (reference sequence). The CDR3 length is 14 residues. With 0 bases removed from V and 5 bases from J, the gap between germline ends came to 8 bases. CDR3 in amino acids: CASSLAGGTGELFF. The CDR3 bases are TGTGCCAGCAGCTTGGCTGGAGGGACCGGGGAGCTGTTTTTT.

This chain links TRBV6-6 with TRBJ1-1; D is ambiguous. The CDR3 covers 13 residues. The V end lost 4 bases, the J end lost 1 base, and 7 bases lay between the germline ends. Germline CDR1 and CDR2: MNHNY and SVGAGI (reference sequence). In nucleotides, the CDR3 is TGTGCCAGCAGTTCCGCGAGGAACACTGAAGCTTTCTTT. This translates into CASSSARNTEAFF.

The chain links TRBV2 to TRBJ2-3; D might be TRBD1 (5 bases). In germline, CDR1 is SNHLY, CDR2 FYNNEI. This CDR3 is 15 amino acids long. Trimming stripped 1 base from V and 2 bases from J, with 10 bases between. This CDR3 reads CASSEGGLHTDTQYF. As DNA, the CDR3 is TGTGCCAGCAGTGAAGGGGGCCTTCACACAGATACGCAGTATTTT.

This rearrangement joins TRBV4-1 to TRBJ1-6, with D possibly matching TRBD1 (6 bases). V was cut by 2 bases and J by 6 bases, with 20 bases left in between. Germline V CDR1 and CDR2: MGHRA, YSYEKL. The CDR3 is 18 residues long. CDR3 in amino acids: CASSQPSGGGVGNSPLHF. The CDR3 DNA sequence: TGCGCCAGCAGCCAACCCTCAGGAGGGGGGGTAGGTAATTCACCCCTCCACTTT.

In DNA, the CDR3 is TGTGCCAGCCGACTAGCGGATGAGCAGTTCTTC. As protein: CASRLADEQFF. The chain joins TRBV6-6 to TRBJ2-1; 9 positions match TRBD2. CDR3 length: 11 amino acids. Germline V gene lookup returns CDR1 MNHNY and CDR2 SVGAGI (reference sequence). The trim removed 8 bases at V and 8 bases at J, leaving 1 base unmatched.

V and J are TRBV29-1 and TRBJ2-5; 7 bases agree with TRBD1. Looked up from germline, CDR1 is SQVTM and CDR2 is ANQGSEA. The CDR3 is made up of 16 amino acids. V lost 0 bases, J lost 5 bases, and 12 bases stayed unmatched. In DNA, the CDR3 is TGCAGCGTTGAAGATCTGTCGGACAGGAATGGGGAGACCCAGTACTTC. Translation gives CSVEDLSDRNGETQYF.

J is TRBJ1-4 and V is TRBV5-1; 7 positions match TRBD1. V dropped 3 bases and J dropped 8; count of bases not matched to a gene: 13. The CDR3 extends over 16 amino acids. Germline V gives CDR1 SGHRS, CDR2 YFSETQ. The CDR3 is CASSSGLQGWDEKLFF. CDR3 coding DNA: TGCGCCAGCAGCTCGGGCCTACAGGGGTGGGACGAAAAACTGTTTTTT.

The rearrangement joins TRBV9 to TRBJ1-5; D is unclear. Germline V lookup: CDR1 SGDLS, CDR2 YYNGEE. This CDR3 region has 15 residues. V was cut by 3 bases and J by 4 bases, with 14 bases left in between. The DNA for the CDR3 is TGTGCCAGCAGCGCCTCCGGGGAGGCGAATCAGCCCCAGCATTTT. Its translation: CASSASGEANQPQHF.

This clone was observed a single time. This chain joins TRBV3-1 (or the pseudogene TRBV3-2) and TRBJ1-6; D is uncertain. The CDR3 contains 16 residues. The V and J ends lost 3 bases and 9 bases respectively, with 18 bases between them. Germline CDR1 is LGHDT and CDR2 is YNNKEL (reference sequence). CDR3 DNA: TGTGCCAGCAGCCAGAAGGACGGAGGAGGTAGTTCACCCCTCCACTTT. Translation: CASSQKDGGGSSPLHF.

The chain couples TRBV6-5 to TRBJ1-2, with 7 bases lining up with TRBD1. The germline CDR1 and CDR2 sequences are MNHEY and SVGAGI. The trim removed 5 bases at V and 4 bases at J, leaving 10 bases unmatched. CDR3 length: 15 residues. The CDR3 DNA is TGTGCCAGCAGTATTTCGGGACAGACTTTCTATGGCTACACCTTC. Its translation is CASSISGQTFYGYTF.